This section outlines one T cell receptor (beta chain) sequence together with its context. The sample comes from a study of T cells after somatic rescue of genetic block. The CDR3 spans 13 residues. In germline, CDR1 is SGHVS, CDR2 FNYEAQ. Trimming stripped 0 bases from V and 5 bases from J, with 7 bases between. The protocol was immunoSEQ multiplex PCR, while the TCRdb copy is restricted to in-frame clones and leaves out a portion. This repertoire shows about 110,000 clones, 80% to 95% found once; its top ten account for 1.4% to 1.5%. J is TRBJ1-2 and V is TRBV7-6, with D unresolved. This TCR was sampled from a woman under 30. The sample consisted of peripheral blood mononuclear cells (PBMCs). The CDR3 nucleotides are TGTGCCAGCAGCTTAGCGCTACAGTATGGCTACACCTTC. Residues: CASSLALQYGYTF.